Sequencing of this TCR beta chain was carried out in a study of human T cells and chemical hapten exposure. CDR3 size: 13 residues. Trimming took 3 bases from V and 9 from J; bases not matched to a gene: 5. Germline CDR1 and CDR2: SEHNR and FQNEAQ (reference sequence). The library tagged each cDNA molecule with unique molecular identifiers. TCRdb reanalysed the RACE reads using MiXCR and keeps one entry per CDR3 protein. The data contain 85,000 to 130,000 distinct CDR3 sequences, about 12% of them singletons. Sample time point: pre-sensitization, week 0. Treatment specified: therapeutic diphenylcyclopropenone sensitization with weekly scalp DPC. Blood sampling preceded each patch test application.

The clonotype was recovered from a woman aged 45-60 years with alopecia areata. Some clones in this sample may be carry-over from other donors' samples. Sequencing used whole blood, obtained in connection with sensitization to the hapten diphenylcyclopropenone (DPC). The chain has TRBV7-9 and TRBJ2-1; 7 bases agree with TRBD2. CDR3 sequence reads: CASSFGGLGEQFF. The CDR3, as DNA: TGTGCCAGCAGCTTCGGGGGGTTAGGTGAGCAGTTCTTC.